This T cell receptor beta chain was captured by sequencing in a study of molecular identifiers for immune sequencing clone quantification (dated by TCRdb to about 2018). Describing the broader study: For a replicate experiment, RNA from roughly 21,000 or 96,000 naive CD8 T cells was divided into five aliquots, and four of the five aliquots were sequenced. The study was a methods study using CD8 T cells to benchmark molecular-identifier clustering-based TCR repertoire sequencing (MIDCIRS) and TCR RNA copy counting. General conclusions and limits of the study: Even against a background of around 900,000 naive CD8 T cells, spiked-in Jurkat TCR RNA amounting to a single cell's worth was reported to be detectable. In CMV-specific effector cells, clones with more than 20 RNA copies contained over 99% of molecules, whereas in naive cells such clones contained under 1% of molecules. When barcode sub-clustering was left out, chimeric consensus sequences inflated TCR diversity, with chimeras reaching as high as 47%. Spiked-in Jurkat TCR RNA (10 copies' worth), which is not part of the donor repertoire, was contained in the naive libraries. Highly expanded clone sizes could be underestimated if identical TCR molecules share a barcode. Approximately 3.3 recovered TCR RNA copies per cell were obtained by modeling, versus about ten by digital PCR, implying a capture efficiency of 30% to 35%.

To prepare the library, PCR was applied. Sequencing was carried out with a NextSeq 500. Bulk TCR libraries were prepared as previously described, using TCR primers listed in Table S5. Total RNA was purified with the Qiagen AllPrep DNA/RNA kit. Before any analysis, reads coming from multiple sequencing runs of the same library were combined into one pool. The authors' analysis ran thus. Reads were retained only if the reads had an exact TCR constant sequence, and the retained reads were trimmed to 150 nt and grouped according to their 12-nt molecular barcodes. Within each barcode group, reads were sub-clustered at a 15% Levenshtein threshold, and quality-weighted consensus sequences were built per RNA molecule. Non-functional sequences were removed, as were lower-count sequences one edit away from another. Barcode sub-clusters with fewer than 20% of the maximum read count were removed, based on fitting two negative binomial distributions. TCRdb reprocessing: public reads trimmed at Q25 with fastp, clones called with MiXCR, in-frame beta chains kept. Merged by CDR3 protein, the rows form single entries marked with the most common genes and DNA. TCRdb's processing, not the authors', yielded these V and J calls. The sample includes approximately 630,000 distinct CDR3 sequences, with 25% observed a single time. About 0.8% of the sample goes to the ten largest clones.

Libraries of naive CD8 T cells were generated from about 19,000 to 1,100,000 sorted cells, with 10%, 30% or 50% of the purified RNA used. On a BD FACSAria II, naive CD8 T cells were FACS-sorted as CD8+CD4-CCR7+CD45RA+ and collected into RLT Plus buffer. Detection sensitivity was tested by spiking Jurkat RNA equal to roughly 9 TCR copies' worth into samples containing about 20,000-1,100,000 naive CD8 T cells. CD8 T cells were enriched with RosetteSep CD8+ T Cell Enrichment Cocktail and Ficoll-Paque, followed by ACK red cell lysis. Note on this clonotype: Its specific antigen is unknown. The input lacks base qualities; no much larger clone sits a single base away.

Counted from cysteine to phenylalanine, this CDR3 has 15 amino acids. The entry retains the CDR3 DNA only, 45 bases that are in frame from base 1. The germline V gene gives CDR1 as SGHTA and CDR2 as FQGTGA. Relative to germline, V is missing 0 bases and J is missing 5 bases, with 2 bases of the junction outside any gene match. The sequenced material came from naive CD8+ T cells from blood, with Jurkat cell RNA spiked in. The sample's cell subset or site, from its label and the paper: FACS-sorted CD8+CD4-CCR7+CD45RA+ naive T cells. The sequence was obtained from a human donor in good health. Some libraries in this study had Jurkat cell RNA spiked in. The V and J genes are TRBV7-3 and TRBJ2-2; 8 nucleotides in the junction match TRBD1. The CDR3 has the sequence CASSLTTGGTGELFF. The DNA sequence follows: TGTGCCAGCAGCTTAACCACAGGGGGGACCGGGGAGCTGTTTTTT.